A single sample is the source of the 27 T cell receptor beta chains below, sequenced in a study of Ad26.COV2.S vaccination and SARS-CoV-2 variants. The protocol was immunoSEQ multiplex PCR, while the TCRdb copy is restricted to in-frame clones and leaves out a portion. The sample includes about 460,000 clones, 89% seen only once; the top ten take 1.7%. Treatment specified: 19 received Ad26.COV2.S at low or high dose, single or two shots; five or six received placebo; per-sample allocation not given. Each sample was drawn 63 days after the first injection (of vaccine or placebo). The sample consisted of peripheral blood, taken in a trial of Ad26.COV2.S vaccine versus placebo. These receptors all stem from a person between 18 and 60 years old who received the Ad26.COV2.S COVID-19 vaccine or a placebo.

The J gene is TRBJ1-6, the V gene TRBV2; possibly TRBD1 for D (6 bases). Germline V gene sequence: CDR1 SNHLY, CDR2 FYNNEI. CDR3 size: 17 residues. Trimming took 7 bases from V and 7 from J, leaving 23 bases between them. CDR3: CASTLQGYMNMNSPLHF. DNA for the CDR3: TGTGCCAGCACTCTACAGGGCTATATGAATATGAATTCACCCCTCCACTTT. Filled out from reference TRBV2 and TRBJ1-6, the complete variable domain reads EPEVTQTPSHQVTQMGQEVILRCVPISNHLYFYWYRQILGQKVEFLVSFYNNEISEKSEIFDDQFSVERPDGSNFTLKIRSTKLEDSAMYFCASTLQGYMNMNSPLHFGNGTRLTVT.

The chain employs TRBV4-3 and TRBJ1-1; TRBD1 might be the D (6 bases). The germline CDR1 and CDR2 sequences are LGHNA and YSLEER. The CDR3 is 14 residues long. Trimming cost V 0 bases and J 1 base, with 6 bases left between them. The CDR3 protein is CASSQDRGNTEAFF. In DNA, the CDR3 is TGCGCCAGCAGCCAAGACAGGGGGAACACTGAAGCTTTCTTT.

The V call is TRBV5-4, the J call TRBJ2-7, with D perhaps TRBD1 or TRBD2 (5 bases each). This CDR3 contains 14 residues. The germline CDR1 and CDR2 sequences are SGHNT and YYREEE (reference sequence). With 5 bases removed from V and 2 bases from J, the gap between germline ends came to 14 bases. CDR3 sequence reads: CASRSFGTTYEQYF. The CDR3 nucleotides are TGTGCCAGCAGGTCCTTCGGGACGACCTACGAGCAGTACTTC.

In this sample, this clone is medium-sized. CDR3 sequence (DNA): TGTGCCAGCAGCTTAGGACTAGCGGGAGAGCGAAATGAGCAGTTCTTC. It translates to CASSLGLAGERNEQFF. V usage is TRBV7-9 and J usage is TRBJ2-1, with 12 bases lining up with TRBD2. The V and J ends lost 1 base and 7 bases, in that order; junction bases with no gene match: 5. The CDR3 sequence is 16 residues long. CDR1 is SEHNR, CDR2 FQNEAQ, per germline (reference sequence). Variable domain in full (rest from reference TRBV7-9 and TRBJ2-1): DTGVSQNPRHKITKRGQNVTFRCDPISEHNRLYWYRQTLGQGPEFLTYFQNEAQLEKSRLLSDRFSAERPKGSFSTLEIQRTEQGDSAMYLCASSLGLAGERNEQFFGPGTRLTVL.

CDR3 protein: CASSRVSTGETQYF. Here the CDR3 DNA reads TGCGCCAGCAGCCGAGTCAGTACGGGAGAGACCCAGTACTTC. V gene TRBV4-1 combines with J gene TRBJ2-5; D is ambiguous. CDR3 length: 14 residues. In germline, CDR1 is MGHRA, CDR2 YSYEKL. V lost 4 bases, J lost 4 bases, and 13 bases lay in between.

Turning to this clone: The same CDR3 is also encoded by other DNA sequences in this sample. This sequence joins TRBV15 and TRBJ2-3; D is undetermined. Germline-derived CDR1 and CDR2 are LNHNV and YYDKDF (reference sequence). V gave up 3 bases and J gave up 0 bases, with 7 bases separating them. The CDR3 is 14 residues long. The CDR3 reads CATSSGLSTDTQYF. For the CDR3, the DNA is TGTGCCACCAGCAGCGGTCTTAGCACAGATACGCAGTATTTT.

Comments on this clone: One end of the junction does not line up with germline, which may come from a read error. The chain combines TRBV7-6 with TRBJ2-4, with TRBD1 matching over 7 bases. CDR3 length: 11 residues. Germline lookup yields CDR1 SGHVS and CDR2 FNYEAQ. CDR3 residues: CASSSGGHLSF. The CDR3 nucleotides read TGTGCCAGCAGCTCAGGGGGACATCTATCCTTC. The complete variable domain, with remaining parts taken from reference TRBV7-6 and TRBJ2-4, reads GAGVSQSPRYKVTKRGQDVALRCDPISGHVSLYWYRQALGQGPEFLTYFNYEAQQDKSGLPNDRFSAERPEGSISTLTIQRTEQRDSAMYRCASSSGGHLSFGAGTRLSVL.

V and J are TRBV18 and TRBJ1-1; possibly TRBD1 for D (6 bases). V gave up 6 bases and J gave up 0 bases, with 8 bases separating them. Germline loops: CDR1 KGHSH, CDR2 LQKENI. The CDR3 totals 13 residues. The CDR3 coding sequence is TGTGCCAGCTCCGGGACATTGAACACTGAAGCTTTCTTT. Its translation: CASSGTLNTEAFF.

The chain combines TRBV12-5 with TRBJ2-5; D is ambiguous. The length of the CDR3 is 13 residues. V shed 7 bases and J shed 7 bases, with 16 bases lying between them. The germline V gene has CDR1 LGHNT and CDR2 FRNRAP. The CDR3 nucleotides read TGTGCTAGTGCCCCGAGCATTTTTGGGACCCAGTACTTC. This gives the protein CASAPSIFGTQYF.

The chain couples TRBV7-2 to TRBJ1-2; tentatively, D is TRBD1 (5 bases). The CDR3 totals 16 residues. V shed 5 bases and J shed 2 bases, with 18 bases lying between them. Germline V CDR1 and CDR2: SGHTA, FQGNSA. CDR3 residues: CASSENPLGVNYGYTF. The CDR3 region has the DNA TGTGCCAGCAGCGAGAACCCGTTAGGGGTGAACTATGGCTACACCTTC.

The V call is TRBV6-2 or TRBV6-3, the J call TRBJ1-2; D gene uncertain. Per germline, CDR1 MNHEY and CDR2 SVGEGT. The CDR3 consists of 14 residues. With 2 bases removed from V and 8 bases from J, the gap between germline ends came to 15 bases. CDR3 protein: CASSYTLGPGGYTF. In DNA, the CDR3 is TGTGCCAGCAGTTACACCCTCGGCCCGGGCGGCTACACCTTC.

The chain joins TRBV18 to TRBJ2-5, with 10 positions matching TRBD1. Germline CDR1 is KGHSH and CDR2 is LQKENI. The ends lost 6 bases at V and 1 base at J; junction bases unmatched: 5. The CDR3 runs 15 residues. In nucleotides, the CDR3 is TGTGCCAGCTCGTACCGGACAGGGGGCCAAGAGACCCAGTACTTC. Translating it yields CASSYRTGGQETQYF.

The V gene is TRBV5-5, the J gene TRBJ2-1; the D is unclear. The CDR3 runs 11 residues. Germline CDR1 reads SGHKS; CDR2 reads YYEKEE (reference sequence). Trimming removed 0 bases from V and 9 bases from J, with 4 bases in between. The CDR3 protein is CASSLGSEQFF. In nucleotides, the CDR3 is TGTGCCAGCAGCTTGGGTAGTGAGCAGTTCTTC.

The CDR3 nucleotides read TGTGCCAGTAGTCTTTACACCCCAACTAATGAAAAACTGTTTTTT. Translated, it gives CASSLYTPTNEKLFF. This chain uses TRBV19 with TRBJ1-4, with unresolved D. V lost 5 bases to trimming and J lost 0 bases, with 10 bases between them. The CDR3 consists of 15 residues. Germline loops: CDR1 LNHDA, CDR2 SQIVND (reference sequence).

Worth noting for this clone: The sample contains more than one DNA sequence encoding this CDR3. This chain joins TRBV19 and TRBJ1-5, with TRBD1 matching over 7 bases. Germline loops: CDR1 LNHDA, CDR2 SQIVND (reference sequence). CDR3 length: 15 amino acids. V shed 2 bases and J 4 bases; nucleotides not matched to a gene: 5. This chain's CDR3 is CASSIRQGGNQPQHF. The CDR3, as DNA: TGTGCCAGTAGTATACGACAGGGAGGAAATCAGCCCCAGCATTTT.

This clone was recorded once. The V call is TRBV5-8, the J call TRBJ1-2; the D is unclear. Germline-derived CDR1 and CDR2 are SGHTS and YDEGEE. Trimming stripped 4 bases from V and 1 base from J, with 11 bases between. This CDR3 has 14 amino acids. The CDR3 DNA reads as TGTGCCAGCAGCCCGAGTGGGATTAACTATGGCTACACCTTC. It yields the protein CASSPSGINYGYTF.

The chain is built from TRBV19 and TRBJ1-5; 11 bases map to TRBD1. The CDR3 has 17 residues. Trimming removed 10 bases from V and 8 bases from J; junction bases left unmatched: 19. Germline assignment: CDR1 LNHDA and CDR2 SQIVND (reference sequence). Here the CDR3 DNA reads TGTGCCACTAAACTGAGGCCCGGGGACAGGGGGTTGGAGCCCCAGCATTTT. Encoded protein: CATKLRPGDRGLEPQHF.

The V call is TRBV5-1, the J call TRBJ2-1; no definite D call. V dropped 3 bases and J dropped 2 bases, with 6 bases sitting between them. CDR3 length: 13 residues. Germline V gives CDR1 SGHRS, CDR2 YFSETQ. As DNA, the CDR3 is TGCGCCAGCAGCTCGGATGCCTACAATGAGCAGTTCTTC. This translates into CASSSDAYNEQFF.

This chain connects TRBV9 to TRBJ2-7; 7 bases are a match to TRBD2. This CDR3 region has 13 residues. J gave up 6 bases and V 3 bases, and 6 bases lay outside the gene matches. Germline CDR1 is SGDLS and CDR2 is YYNGEE. CDR3: CASSARDYGEQYF. The DNA for the CDR3 is TGTGCCAGCAGCGCGCGGGACTACGGCGAGCAGTACTTC. The whole variable domain, remainder taken from reference TRBV9 and TRBJ2-7, is DSGVTQTPKHLITATGQRVTLRCSPRSGDLSVYWYQQSLDQGLQFLIQYYNGEERAKGNILERFSAQQFPDLHSELNLSSLELGDSALYFCASSARDYGEQYFGPGTRLTVT.

The rearrangement uses TRBV15 and TRBJ1-4; D is ambiguous. The V end lost 0 bases, the J end lost 7 bases, and 3 bases lay between the germline ends. This CDR3 spans 12 amino acids. The germline CDR1 and CDR2 sequences are LNHNV and YYDKDF (reference sequence). In nucleotides, the CDR3 is TGTGCCACCAGCAGAGAAGGTGAAAAACTGTTTTTT. It encodes CATSREGEKLFF.

This chain uses TRBV19 with TRBJ1-2; D perhaps matches TRBD1 (5 bases). V lost 1 base to trimming and J lost 6 bases, with 18 bases between them. This CDR3 is built from 16 residues. CDR1 LNHDA and CDR2 SQIVND come from the germline V gene (reference sequence). The DNA for the CDR3 is TGTGCCAGTAGTATAGCTCACTTAACGGGGACTAATGGCTACACCTTC. This gives the protein CASSIAHLTGTNGYTF.

The J gene is TRBJ2-5, the V gene TRBV7-9, with 10 bases that match TRBD1. V trimming: 1 base; J trimming: 6 bases; junction bases outside the gene matches: 8. The germline V gene encodes CDR1 SEHNR and CDR2 FQNEAQ (reference sequence). The CDR3 has 16 amino acids. CDR3 bases: TGTGCCAGCAGCTTAGGGGTGGGGACAGGGGCCAAGACCCAGTACTTC. Protein sequence: CASSLGVGTGAKTQYF.

As DNA, the CDR3 is TGTGCCATCAGTGAAGGCCTCGGGGACACTGAAGCTTTCTTT. The encoded protein is CAISEGLGDTEAFF. The V and J genes are TRBV10-3 and TRBJ1-1; D not resolved. Trimming removed 3 bases at V and 3 bases at J, with 11 bases between. The CDR3 runs 14 residues. From germline, CDR1 is ENHRY and CDR2 SYGVKD.

The V and J genes are TRBV19 and TRBJ1-6; TRBD1 is a possible D gene (5 bases). There are 14 residues in the CDR3. V was clipped by 8 bases and J by 7 bases, with 15 bases between them. Per the germline V gene, CDR1 is LNHDA and CDR2 is SQIVND (reference sequence). CDR3 DNA: TGTGCCAGTGGGACTGCCGCGTTGAATTCACCCCTCCACTTT. It is translated as CASGTAALNSPLHF.

J is TRBJ2-5 and V is TRBV28; the match to TRBD1 covers 8 bases. V shed 5 bases and J 5 bases; nucleotides not matched to a gene: 13. Germline CDR1 and CDR2: MDHEN and SYDVKM. CDR3 length: 16 amino acids. In DNA, the CDR3 is TGTGCCAGCAGTGATAGTCCGGGACAGGTTGGGGAGACCCAGTACTTC. Its translation is CASSDSPGQVGETQYF.

As to this clone: This specimen includes other DNA sequences encoding the same CDR3. V and J are TRBV15 and TRBJ1-1; 8 positions agree with TRBD1. CDR1 and CDR2 (germline): LNHNV, YYDKDF (reference sequence). The CDR3 length is 14 residues. The J segment lost 5 bases and the V segment lost 3 bases, leaving 5 bases of the junction unmatched. CDR3 loop: CATSRDREGTEAFF. CDR3 coding DNA: TGTGCCACCAGCAGGGACAGGGAGGGGACTGAAGCTTTCTTT.

The sample holds a few counts of this clone. This rearrangement joins TRBV19 to TRBJ1-6; D gene ambiguous. CDR3 length: 14 amino acids. The ends were cut back, 4 bases at V and 3 bases at J, with 7 bases in the middle. Germline V CDR1 and CDR2: LNHDA, SQIVND (reference sequence). This chain's CDR3 is CASSTQNYNSPLHF. Written as DNA, the CDR3 is TGTGCCAGTAGTACGCAGAACTATAATTCACCCCTCCACTTT.